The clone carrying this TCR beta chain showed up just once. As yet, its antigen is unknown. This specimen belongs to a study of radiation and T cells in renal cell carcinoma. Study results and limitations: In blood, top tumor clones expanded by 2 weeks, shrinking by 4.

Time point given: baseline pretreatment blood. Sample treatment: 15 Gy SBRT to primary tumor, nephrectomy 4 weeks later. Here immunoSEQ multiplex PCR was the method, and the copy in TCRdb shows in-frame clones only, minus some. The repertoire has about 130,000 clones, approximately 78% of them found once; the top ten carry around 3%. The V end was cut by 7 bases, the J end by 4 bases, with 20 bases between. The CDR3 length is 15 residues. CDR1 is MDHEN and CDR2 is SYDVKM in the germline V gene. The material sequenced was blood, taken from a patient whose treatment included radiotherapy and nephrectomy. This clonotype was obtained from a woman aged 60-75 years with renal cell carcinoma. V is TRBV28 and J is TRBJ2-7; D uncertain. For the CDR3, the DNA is TGTGCCAGCACCAGCCGACATAACCTGGGATACGAGCAGTACTTC. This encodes CASTSRHNLGYEQYF.